A selection of T cell receptor beta chains follows, all from one sample in a study of blood T cell repertoires in COVID-19. Only in-frame clones appear in the TCRdb table, and some are missing; sequencing was by immunoSEQ multiplex PCR. The sample consists of tens of thousands of clones, 85% of them appearing once. Material for sequencing was peripheral blood. These receptors were obtained from a human donor in a cohort sampled during active COVID-19. CDR3s leave out the opening cysteine and the closing phenylalanine or tryptophan. The size of a clone is reported for some rows only, either as once, few or many, or as a class for expanded clones.

- TRBV2 ASRATVTGPDTQY
few TRBV18 ASSPPRTSGGFQAGELF
- TRBV15 ATSRGGSGVSSYNEQF
- TRBV15 ATSRDLGGEKLF
- TRBV10-3 AISDSSTADTQY
- TRBV12-5 ASGPQMNTEAF
- TRBV2 ASKWTLLQHTEAF
- TRBV9 ASSMSGTSYGYT
- TRBV2 ASSEWGGSTYEQY
- TRBV2 ASSRTVGYT
- TRBV11-3 ASRGKI
- TRBV7-2 ASSRGTGRGVETQY
once TRBV18 ASSPLPDYEQY
- TRBV4-1 ASSQPGQGNYGYT
- TRBV10-3 AISDRAYEQY
- TRBV7-8 ASSLGAGRGTTGELF
once TRBV27 ASSSGGVNYGYT
once TRBV4-3 ASSQGSGPGGNTIY
once TRBV4-2 ASSQDQRGGSYNEQF
- TRBV5-8 ASSSGTNYGYT
- TRBV7-6 ASSRNTGGATGELF
- TRBV6-5 ASTPVRGREKLF
- TRBV7-2 ASRLPAGGQETQY
- TRBV10-2 ASSDRLDIQY
once TRBV10-1 ASSEQTGELF
- TRBV6-5 ASLQGQGRGYT
- TRBV18 ASSPRWAGSQETQY
- TRBV6-5 ALSRGSASYEQY
- TRBV10-2 ASSEDYSYNEQF
- TRBV5-1 ASSFRDSNTYNEQF
few TRBV11-2 ASSPTSGGPSQY
- TRBV5-1 ASSRNRIEAF
once TRBV7-2 ASSLASRQNNSPLH